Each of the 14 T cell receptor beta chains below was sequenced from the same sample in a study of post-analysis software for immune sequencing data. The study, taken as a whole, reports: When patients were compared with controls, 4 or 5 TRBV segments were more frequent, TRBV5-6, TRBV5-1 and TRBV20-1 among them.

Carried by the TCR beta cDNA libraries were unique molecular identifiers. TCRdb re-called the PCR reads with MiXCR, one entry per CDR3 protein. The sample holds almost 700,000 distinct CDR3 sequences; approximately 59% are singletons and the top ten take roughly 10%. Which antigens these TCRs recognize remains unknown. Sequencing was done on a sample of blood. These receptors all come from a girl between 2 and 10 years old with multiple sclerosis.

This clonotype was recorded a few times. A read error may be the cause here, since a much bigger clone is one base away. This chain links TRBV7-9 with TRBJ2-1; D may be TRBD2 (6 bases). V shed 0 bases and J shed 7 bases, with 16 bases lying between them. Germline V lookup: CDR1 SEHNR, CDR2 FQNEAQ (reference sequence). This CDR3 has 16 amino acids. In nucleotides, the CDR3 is TGTGCCAGCAGCTTAGCGCGGGTAGCGGATAGTAATGAGCAGTTCTTC. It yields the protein CASSLARVADSNEQFF. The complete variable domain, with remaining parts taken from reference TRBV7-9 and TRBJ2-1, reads DTGVSQNPRHKITKRGQNVTFRCDPISEHNRLYWYRQTLGQGPEFLTYFQNEAQLEKSRLLSDRFSAERPKGSFSTLEIQRTEQGDSAMYLCASSLARVADSNEQFFGPGTRLTVL.

CDR3 DNA sequence: TGCAGTGCTAGAGGGACAGTGATCGGCTACACCTTC. Translating gives CSARGTVIGYTF. The rearrangement links TRBV20-1 to TRBJ1-2; D possibly corresponds to TRBD1 (6 bases). V was trimmed by 1 base and J by 8 bases, leaving 11 bases between them. Germline assignment: CDR1 DFQATT and CDR2 SNEGSKA (reference sequence). The CDR3 is 12 amino acids.

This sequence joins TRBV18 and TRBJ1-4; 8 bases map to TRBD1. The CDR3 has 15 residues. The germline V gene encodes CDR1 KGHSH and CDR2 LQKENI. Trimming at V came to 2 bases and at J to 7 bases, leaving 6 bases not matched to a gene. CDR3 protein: CASSPGQGAGEKLFF. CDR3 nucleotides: TGTGCCAGCTCACCAGGCCAGGGGGCCGGTGAAAAACTGTTTTTT.

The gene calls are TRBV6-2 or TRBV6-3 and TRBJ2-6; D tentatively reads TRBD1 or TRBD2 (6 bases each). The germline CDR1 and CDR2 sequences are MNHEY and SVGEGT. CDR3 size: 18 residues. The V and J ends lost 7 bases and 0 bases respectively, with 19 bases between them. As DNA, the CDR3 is TGTGCCAGCAACCCTCGGAGGGGGTCGCTCTCTGGGGCCAACGTCCTGACTTTC. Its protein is CASNPRRGSLSGANVLTF.

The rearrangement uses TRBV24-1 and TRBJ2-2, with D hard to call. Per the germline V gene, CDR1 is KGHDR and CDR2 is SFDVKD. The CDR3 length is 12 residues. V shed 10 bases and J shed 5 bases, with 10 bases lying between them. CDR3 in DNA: TGTGCCACGGGGTCGAGGACCGGGGAGCTGTTTTTT. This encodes CATGSRTGELFF.

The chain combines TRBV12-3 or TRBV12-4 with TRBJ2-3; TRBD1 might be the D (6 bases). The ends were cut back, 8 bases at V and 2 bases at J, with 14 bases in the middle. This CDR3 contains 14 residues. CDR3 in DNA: TGTGCCAGCGCTACCAGGGGTTCCACAGATACGCAGTATTTT. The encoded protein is CASATRGSTDTQYF.

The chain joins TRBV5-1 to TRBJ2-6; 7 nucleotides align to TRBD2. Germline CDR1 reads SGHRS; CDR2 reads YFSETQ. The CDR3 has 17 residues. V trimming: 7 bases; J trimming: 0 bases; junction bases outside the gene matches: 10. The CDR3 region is CASASGGPNSGANVLTF. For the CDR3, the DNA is TGCGCCAGCGCTAGCGGAGGGCCCAACTCTGGGGCCAACGTCCTGACTTTC.

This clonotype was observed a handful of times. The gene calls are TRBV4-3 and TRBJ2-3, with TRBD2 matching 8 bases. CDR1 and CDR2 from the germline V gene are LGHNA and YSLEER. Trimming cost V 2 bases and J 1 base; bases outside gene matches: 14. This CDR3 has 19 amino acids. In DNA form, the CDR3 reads TGCGCCAGCAGCCAAAGATTGGCCCCTAGCGGGCTCCGCACAGATACGCAGTATTTT. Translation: CASSQRLAPSGLRTDTQYF.

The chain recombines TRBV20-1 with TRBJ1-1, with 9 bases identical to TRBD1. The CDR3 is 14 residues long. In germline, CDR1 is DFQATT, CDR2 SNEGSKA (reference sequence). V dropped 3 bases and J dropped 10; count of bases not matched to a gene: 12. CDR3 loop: CSARDSGTGIRAFF. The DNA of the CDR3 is TGCAGTGCTAGGGACTCCGGGACAGGGATACGAGCTTTCTTT.

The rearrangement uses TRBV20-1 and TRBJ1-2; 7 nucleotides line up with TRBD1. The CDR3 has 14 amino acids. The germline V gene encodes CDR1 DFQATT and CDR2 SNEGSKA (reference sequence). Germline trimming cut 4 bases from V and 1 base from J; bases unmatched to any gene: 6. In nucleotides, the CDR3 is TGCAGTGCTATTGACAGGGCGGGTAACTATGGCTACACCTTC. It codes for CSAIDRAGNYGYTF.

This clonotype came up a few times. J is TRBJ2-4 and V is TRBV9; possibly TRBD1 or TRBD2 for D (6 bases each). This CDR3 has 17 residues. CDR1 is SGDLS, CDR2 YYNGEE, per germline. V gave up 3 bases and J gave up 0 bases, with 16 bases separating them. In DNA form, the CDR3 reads TGTGCCAGCAGCGGAGAGGGGGTGGGACTAGCCAAAAACATTCAGTACTTC. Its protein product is CASSGEGVGLAKNIQYF.

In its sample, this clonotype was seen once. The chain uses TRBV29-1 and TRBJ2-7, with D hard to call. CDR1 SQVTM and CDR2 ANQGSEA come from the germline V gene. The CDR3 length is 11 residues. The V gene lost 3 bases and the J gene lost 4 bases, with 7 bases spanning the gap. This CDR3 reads CSVEVRYEQYF. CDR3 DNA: TGCAGCGTTGAGGTCAGGTACGAGCAGTACTTC.

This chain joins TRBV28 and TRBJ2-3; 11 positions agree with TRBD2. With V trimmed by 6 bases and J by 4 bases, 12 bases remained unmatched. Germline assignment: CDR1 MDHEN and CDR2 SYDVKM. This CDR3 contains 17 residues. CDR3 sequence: CASSPRIAGGPADTQYF. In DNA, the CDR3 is TGTGCCAGCAGCCCCCGAATAGCGGGAGGGCCGGCAGATACGCAGTATTTT. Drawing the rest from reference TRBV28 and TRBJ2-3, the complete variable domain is DVKVTQSSRYLVKRTGEKVFLECVQDMDHENMFWYRQDPGLGLRLIYFSYDVKMKEKGDIPEGYSVSREKKERFSLILESASTNQTSMYLCASSPRIAGGPADTQYFGPGTRLTVL.

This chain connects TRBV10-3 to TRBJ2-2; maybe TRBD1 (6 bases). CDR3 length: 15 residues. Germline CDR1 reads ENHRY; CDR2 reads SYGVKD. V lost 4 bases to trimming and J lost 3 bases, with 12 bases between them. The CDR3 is CAISAGVADTGELFF. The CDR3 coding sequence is TGTGCCATCAGTGCAGGGGTAGCTGACACCGGGGAGCTGTTTTTT.